This TCR beta chain was sequenced during a study of T-cell memory formation after mild COVID-19. This clonotype was seen only a few times. Its matching antigen is unknown. Each CDR3 protein gets one entry after TCRdb re-called the 5' RACE reads with MiXCR. The sample records fewer than 50,000 distinct CDR3 sequences, 6% to 8.5% being singletons. Study-wide results and limits: CM and EM subsets held most contracting CD4+ clones; EMRA held CD8+ ones. Pre-infection memory harbored some responding clones, suggesting cross-reactive memory joined.

There are 17 residues in the CDR3. The ends lost 2 bases at V and 4 bases at J; junction bases unmatched: 14. Germline V lookup: CDR1 MNHGY, CDR2 SAAAGT. What was sequenced was PBMCs or a T cell subset sorted from them (not recorded which). This TCR derives from an adult who had mild COVID-19 (a few samples of this study predate the infection). Cell type and time point are not known. The chain couples TRBV6-8 to TRBJ2-7; 7 positions agree with TRBD2. DNA of the CDR3: TGTGCCAGCAGTTACCGTCCGGGCGGGAGCCTCTTTTACGAGCAGTACTTC. This codes for CASSYRPGGSLFYEQYF.